The 2 T cell receptor beta chains below were found in one sample sequenced in a study of early T cells in non-severe SARS-CoV-2 infection. TCRdb called the 5' RACE reads again in MiXCR, with one record for every CDR3 protein. The repertoire includes some 40,000 distinct CDR3 sequences, 4.5% to 5% of them detected once, and 4.8% sits in the top ten. Sequenced: whole blood. These TCRs come from an adult who was a healthcare worker with PCR-confirmed SARS-CoV-2 infection or an uninfected control (not recorded which).

This clonotype was recorded a few times. The rearrangement joins TRBV6-5 to TRBJ1-2; 7 bases match TRBD1. V was clipped by 5 bases and J by 10 bases; unmatched bases: 4. The germline V gene has CDR1 MNHEY and CDR2 SVGAGI. This CDR3 has 11 amino acids. CDR3 amino acids: CASSQQGFYTF. For the CDR3, the DNA is TGTGCCAGCAGTCAACAGGGGTTCTACACCTTC.

This clonotype was detected many times. The chain couples TRBV9 to TRBJ2-7; D unresolved. V gave up 0 bases and J gave up 3 bases, with 7 bases separating them. The CDR3 consists of 13 residues. Germline V gene lookup returns CDR1 SGDLS and CDR2 YYNGEE. CDR3 residues: CASSVANSYEQYF. The CDR3 DNA follows: TGTGCCAGCAGCGTAGCTAACAGCTACGAGCAGTACTTC.